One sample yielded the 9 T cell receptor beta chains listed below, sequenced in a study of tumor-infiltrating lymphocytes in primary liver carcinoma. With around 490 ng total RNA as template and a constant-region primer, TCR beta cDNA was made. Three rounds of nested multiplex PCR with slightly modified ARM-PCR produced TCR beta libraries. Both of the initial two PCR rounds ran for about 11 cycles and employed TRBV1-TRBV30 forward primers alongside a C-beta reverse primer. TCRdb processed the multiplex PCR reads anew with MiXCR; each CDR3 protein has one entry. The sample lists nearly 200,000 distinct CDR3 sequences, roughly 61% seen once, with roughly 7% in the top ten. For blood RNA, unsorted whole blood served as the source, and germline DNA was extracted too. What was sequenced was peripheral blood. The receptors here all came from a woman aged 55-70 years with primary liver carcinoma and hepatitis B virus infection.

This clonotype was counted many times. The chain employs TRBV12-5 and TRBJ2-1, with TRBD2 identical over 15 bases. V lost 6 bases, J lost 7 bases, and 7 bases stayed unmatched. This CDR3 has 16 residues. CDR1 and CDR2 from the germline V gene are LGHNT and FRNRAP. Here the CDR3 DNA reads TGTGCTAGTGGACCTGGGACTAGCGGGAGGAAAAATGAGCAGTTCTTC. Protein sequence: CASGPGTSGRKNEQFF.

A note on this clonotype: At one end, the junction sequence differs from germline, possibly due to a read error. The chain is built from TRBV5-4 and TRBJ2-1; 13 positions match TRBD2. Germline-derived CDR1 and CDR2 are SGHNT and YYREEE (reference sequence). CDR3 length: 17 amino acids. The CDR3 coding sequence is TGTGCCAGCAGCTCCGGACTAGCGGGAGACAACTACAATGAGCGGTTCTTC. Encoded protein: CASSSGLAGDNYNERFF.

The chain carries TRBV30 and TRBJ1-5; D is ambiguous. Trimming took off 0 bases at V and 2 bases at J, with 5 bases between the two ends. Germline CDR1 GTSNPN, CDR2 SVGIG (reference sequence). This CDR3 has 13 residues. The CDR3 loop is CAWSVAGNQPQHF. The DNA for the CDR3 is TGTGCCTGGAGTGTGGCAGGCAATCAGCCCCAGCATTTT.

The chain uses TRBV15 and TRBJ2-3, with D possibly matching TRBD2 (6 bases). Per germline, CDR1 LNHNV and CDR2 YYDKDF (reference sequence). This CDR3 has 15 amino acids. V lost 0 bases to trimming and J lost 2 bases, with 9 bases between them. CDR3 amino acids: CATSRDREPTDTQYF. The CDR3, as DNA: TGTGCCACCAGCAGAGATCGGGAGCCCACAGATACGCAGTATTTT.

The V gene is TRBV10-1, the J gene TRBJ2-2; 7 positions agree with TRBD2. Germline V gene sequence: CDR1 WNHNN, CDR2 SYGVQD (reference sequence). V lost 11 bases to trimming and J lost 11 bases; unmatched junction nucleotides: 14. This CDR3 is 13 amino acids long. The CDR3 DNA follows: TGCGCCGACAGTGGGGGGGACTACCAAGAGCTGTTTTTT. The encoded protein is CADSGGDYQELFF.

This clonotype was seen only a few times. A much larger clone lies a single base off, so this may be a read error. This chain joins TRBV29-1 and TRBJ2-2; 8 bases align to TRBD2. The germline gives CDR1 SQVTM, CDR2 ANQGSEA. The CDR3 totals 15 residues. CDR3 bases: TGCAGCGTTCCTTTGGGTAGCGGGAACACCGGGGAGCCGTTTTTT. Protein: CSVPLGSGNTGEPFF.

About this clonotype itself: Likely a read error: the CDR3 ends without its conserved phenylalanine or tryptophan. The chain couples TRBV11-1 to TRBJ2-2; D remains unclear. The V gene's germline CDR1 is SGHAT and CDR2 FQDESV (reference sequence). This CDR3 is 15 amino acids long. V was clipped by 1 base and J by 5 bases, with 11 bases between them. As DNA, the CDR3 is TGTGCCAGCAGCTTAGGGGGAATTCTTACCGGGGAGCTGTTTTCT. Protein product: CASSLGGILTGELFS.

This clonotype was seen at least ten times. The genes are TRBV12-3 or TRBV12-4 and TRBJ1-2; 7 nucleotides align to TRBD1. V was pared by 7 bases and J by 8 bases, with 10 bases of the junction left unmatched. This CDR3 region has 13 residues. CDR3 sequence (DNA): TGTGCCAGCACCGATACGGACAGGAAGGGCTACACCTTC. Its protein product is CASTDTDRKGYTF.

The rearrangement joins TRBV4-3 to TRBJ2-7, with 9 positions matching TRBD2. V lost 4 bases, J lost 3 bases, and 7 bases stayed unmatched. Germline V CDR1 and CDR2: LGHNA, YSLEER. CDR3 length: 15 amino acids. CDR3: CASSPNRAGGYEQYF. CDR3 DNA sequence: TGCGCCAGCAGCCCCAATCGAGCGGGAGGCTACGAGCAGTACTTC.